This passage covers 27 T cell receptor beta chains from one sample sequenced in a study of glioma-infiltrating T cells. TCR alpha and beta CDR3 regions were amplified from RNA using iRepertoire nested multiplex PCR. Each CDR3 protein is one row after TCRdb ran MiXCR on the multiplex PCR reads. Among about 180,000 distinct CDR3 sequences listed, under 55% were seen once. The specimen sequenced was glioma tissue, nonneoplastic brain tissue, or PBMCs (not recorded which). Source of these receptors: a human donor with low-grade glioma or glioblastoma, undergoing nonglioma brain surgery, or in good health (not recorded which).

The CDR3 spells CASNHEDRSRDGYTF. DNA for the CDR3: TGTGCCAGCAACCATGAGGACAGGAGTAGAGATGGCTACACCTTC. The chain couples TRBV25-1 to TRBJ1-2; 7 bases map to TRBD1. CDR1 and CDR2 (germline): MGHDK, SYGVNS. V gave up 7 bases and J gave up 6 bases; unmatched junction bases: 14. CDR3 length: 15 residues.

This clonotype has a handful of counts. A clone one base away is much larger, so this may be a read error. CDR3 amino acids: CSARDQRGRDEQFF. The DNA for the CDR3 is TGCAGTGCTAGGGACCAGCGGGGGAGGGATGAGCAGTTCTTC. The chain couples TRBV20-1 to TRBJ2-1; TRBD2 matches at 8 bases. The CDR3 has 14 residues. Germline assignment: CDR1 DFQATT and CDR2 SNEGSKA (reference sequence). After removal of 3 bases from V and 8 bases from J, the junction contained 9 bases not matched to a gene.

This clonotype has a count of ten or more. V usage is TRBV28 and J usage is TRBJ1-2, with 9 positions matching TRBD1. V was pared by 4 bases and J by 7 bases, with 10 bases of the junction left unmatched. CDR1 MDHEN and CDR2 SYDVKM come from the germline V gene. The CDR3 totals 15 residues. In DNA, the CDR3 is TGTGCCAGCAGTTGGGGCCTACAGGGGGCGTTTGGCTACACCTTC. It specifies CASSWGLQGAFGYTF.

V and J are TRBV12-3 or TRBV12-4 and TRBJ2-1; D possibly corresponds to TRBD2 (7 bases). There are 13 residues in the CDR3. Between the trimmed V and J ends, which lost 6 bases and 9 bases, there was a span of 15 bases. The CDR3 region has the DNA TGTGCCAGCAGACTTCGCGGGGGCGTTGAGCAGTTCTTC. Translating it yields CASRLRGGVEQFF.

To note about this clonotype: Since no conserved phenylalanine or tryptophan closes the CDR3, a read error is the likely cause. The chain employs TRBV20-1 and TRBJ2-3, with D possibly being TRBD1 or TRBD2 (5 bases each). Germline lookup yields CDR1 DFQATT and CDR2 SNEGSKA (reference sequence). CDR3 length: 13 residues. CDR3 bases: TGCGGTGCTATTCGGGGCATCACAGATACGCAGTATTTG. Encoded protein: CGAIRGITDTQYL.

At least ten counts were recorded for this clonotype. The chain uses TRBV28 and TRBJ2-7; D not resolved. The CDR3 length is 13 residues. The V end was cut by 4 bases, the J end by 5 bases, with 12 bases between. In germline, CDR1 is MDHEN, CDR2 SYDVKM. The CDR3 DNA reads TGTGCCAGCAGTTCCCCCCAAAGCCACGAGCAGTACTTC. Protein sequence: CASSSPQSHEQYF.

As concerns this clonotype: A read error may explain this, as a much larger clone is one base away. As DNA, the CDR3 is TGTGCCAGCAGGCCGGGACAGCGCCATGGCTACACCTTC. Translated, it gives CASRPGQRHGYTF. The J gene is TRBJ1-2, the V gene TRBV14, with TRBD1 matching over 7 bases. Per germline, CDR1 SGHDN and CDR2 FVKESK. The length of the CDR3 is 13 residues. The junction had 7 bases not matched to a gene; V was cut back by 6 bases and J by 6 bases. Drawing the rest from reference TRBV14 and TRBJ1-2, the complete variable domain is EAGVTQFPSHSVIEKGQTVTLRCDPISGHDNLYWYRRVMGKEIKFLLHFVKESKQDESGMPNNRFLAERTGGTYSTLKVQPAELEDSGVYFCASRPGQRHGYTFGSGTRLTVV.

Of note for this clonotype: One end of the junction varies from germline; a read error may be responsible. The V gene is TRBV29-1, the J gene TRBJ1-5; possible D gene TRBD1, 6 bases. The germline CDR1 and CDR2 sequences are SQVTM and ANQGSEA. The CDR3 is 14 residues long. CDR3 in amino acids: CSVATGTSNEPQHF. CDR3 coding DNA: TGCAGCGTAGCGACAGGAACTAGCAATGAGCCCCAGCATTTT. The variable domain in full, completed from reference TRBV29-1 and TRBJ1-5, reads SAVISQKPSRDICQRGTSLTIQCQVDSQVTMMFWYRQQPGQSLTLIATANQGSEATYESGFVIDKFPISRPNLTFSTLTVSNMSPEDSSIYLCSVATGTSNEPQHFGDGTRLSIL.

The chain links TRBV10-3 to TRBJ2-7; no clear D gene. Germline CDR1 is ENHRY and CDR2 is SYGVKD. CDR3 size: 15 residues. Deletions cut 0 bases from V and 2 bases from J, with 11 bases between. In DNA form, the CDR3 reads TGTGCCATCAGTGAGTCGGTCGAGAATGCCTACGAGCAGTACTTC. Translation: CAISESVENAYEQYF.

As for this clonotype: Given a much more abundant clone one base away, this may be a read error. This chain joins TRBV20-1 and TRBJ2-7, with unresolved D. The CDR3 runs to 13 residues. Germline CDR1 and CDR2: DFQATT and SNEGSKA (reference sequence). The DNA for the CDR3 is TGCAGTGCTAGAGTTAAGAGCTCCTACGAGCGGTACTTC. Translation: CSARVKSSYERYF.

This clonotype was observed at least ten times. V is TRBV6-4 and J is TRBJ2-2; tentatively, D is TRBD1 (6 bases). The CDR3 covers 14 residues. CDR1 MRHNA and CDR2 SNTAGT come from the germline V gene. V lost 4 bases to trimming and J lost 4 bases, with 10 bases between them. CDR3 sequence reads: CASSVTGTTGELFF. The CDR3 DNA is TGTGCCAGCAGTGTTACAGGGACCACCGGGGAGCTGTTTTTT.

A note on this clonotype: This clone may be a read error of a much larger clone one base away. The rearrangement joins TRBV7-2 to TRBJ2-3, with D maybe TRBD2 (6 bases). The CDR3 loop spans 15 amino acids. CDR1 and CDR2 from the germline V gene are SGHTA and FQGNSA. With 3 bases removed from V and 0 bases from J, the gap between germline ends came to 10 bases. This CDR3 reads CASSLEAGSTDTQYF. In DNA form, the CDR3 reads TGTGCCAGCAGCTTGGAAGCGGGTAGCACAGATACGCAGTATTTT.

Only one count was recorded for this clonotype. Germline is not matched at one junction end, which may reflect a read error. The genes are TRBV19 and TRBJ2-1; possible D gene TRBD2, 5 bases. The germline CDR1 and CDR2 sequences are LNHDA and SQIVND (reference sequence). The CDR3 consists of 16 residues. As DNA, the CDR3 is TGTACCAGTAGTGATAGACTTAGCGCACCCTACAATGAGCAGTTCTTC. Protein product: CTSSDRLSAPYNEQFF.

As to this clonotype: This clone may be a read error of a much larger clone one base away. This sequence joins TRBV6-2 or TRBV6-3 and TRBJ1-1; TRBD1 aligns across 9 bases. Germline assignment: CDR1 MNHEY and CDR2 SVGEGT. Trimming at V came to 5 bases and at J to 5 bases, leaving 9 bases not matched to a gene. This CDR3 contains 15 residues. CDR3 region: CASSHPGQGFTEAFF. The CDR3 nucleotides read TGTGCCAGCAGTCACCCGGGACAGGGATTTACTGAAGCTTTCTTT.

The chain's CDR3 is CASSPAGHIMNTEAFF. The CDR3 nucleotides are TGTGCCAGCAGCCCCGCGGGTCACATAATGAACACTGAAGCTTTCTTT. This chain uses TRBV5-4 with TRBJ1-1; D not certain. V was trimmed by 4 bases and J by 0 bases, leaving 16 bases between them. Per germline, CDR1 SGHNT and CDR2 YYREEE (reference sequence). This CDR3 region has 16 residues.

The sample holds many counts of this clonotype. This chain connects TRBV19 to TRBJ1-5; 7 bases agree with TRBD1. The ends lost 9 bases at V and 3 bases at J; junction bases unmatched: 8. The CDR3 length is 14 residues. Per germline, CDR1 LNHDA and CDR2 SQIVND (reference sequence). CDR3 amino acids: CASSDRAANQPQHF. In nucleotides, the CDR3 is TGTGCCAGCTCCGACAGGGCCGCCAATCAGCCCCAGCATTTT. The complete variable domain, with remaining parts taken from reference TRBV19 and TRBJ1-5, reads DGGITQSPKYLFRKEGQNVTLSCEQNLNHDAMYWYRQDPGQGLRLIYYSQIVNDFQKGDIAEGYSVSREKKESFPLTVTSAQKNPTAFYLCASSDRAANQPQHFGDGTRLSIL.

Points on this clonotype: One base away lies a much larger clone, so this may be a sequencing read error. Given the absence of the conserved phenylalanine or tryptophan at the CDR3 end, a read error is likely. The rearrangement links TRBV28 to TRBJ2-1; the D is unclear. Trimming left V 6 bases short and J 8 bases short, with 17 bases between. The CDR3 has 14 residues. Germline CDR1 reads MDHEN; CDR2 reads SYDVKM. CDR3 sequence: CASSYALMGHEQFS. CDR3 nucleotide sequence: TGTGCCAGCAGCTACGCCCTTATGGGCCATGAGCAGTTCTCC.

CDR3 residues: CASSVGGQGTDTQYF. CDR3 DNA: TGTGCCAGCAGTGTTGGAGGACAGGGAACAGATACGCAGTATTTT. The gene calls are TRBV2 and TRBJ2-3; 8 bases align to TRBD1. V lost 4 bases, J lost 3 bases, and 6 bases stayed unmatched. The CDR3 length is 15 residues. The germline CDR1 and CDR2 sequences are SNHLY and FYNNEI.

In its sample, this clonotype was seen a few times. This chain uses TRBV12-3 or TRBV12-4 with TRBJ1-1; 7 bases are shared with TRBD1. CDR3 length: 14 residues. The V segment lost 4 bases and the J segment 2 bases; nucleotides outside the gene matches: 4. CDR3 loop: CASSSQGENTEAFF. The CDR3 nucleotides read TGTGCCAGCAGTTCCCAGGGGGAAAACACTGAAGCTTTCTTT.

This clonotype was counted ten times or more. The chain recombines TRBV7-2 with TRBJ2-2; 7 positions match TRBD2. Per germline, CDR1 SGHTA and CDR2 FQGNSA. The CDR3 extends over 13 amino acids. J gave up 4 bases and V 4 bases, and 0 bases lay outside the gene matches. Here the CDR3 reads CASSWTSTGELFF. For the CDR3, the DNA is TGTGCCAGCAGCTGGACTAGCACCGGGGAGCTGTTTTTT.

This clonotype was seen at least ten times. The rearrangement uses TRBV27 and TRBJ2-6; 10 bases map to TRBD2. V lost 5 bases to trimming and J lost 4 bases; unmatched junction nucleotides: 11. The CDR3 is 18 amino acids. From germline, CDR1 is MNHEY and CDR2 SMNVEV (reference sequence). This CDR3 is CASSPRLAGPPGANVLTF. The CDR3 DNA reads TGTGCCAGCAGTCCACGACTAGCGGGTCCTCCCGGGGCCAACGTCCTGACTTTC.

This clonotype was seen many times. The V and J genes are TRBV6-1 and TRBJ2-5, with 9 bases matching TRBD2. The ends lost 10 bases at V and 5 bases at J; junction bases unmatched: 14. The CDR3 consists of 15 residues. Germline loops: CDR1 MNHNS, CDR2 SASEGT. The CDR3 region is CATQKAGGFTETQYF. Here the CDR3 DNA reads TGTGCCACCCAGAAGGCGGGAGGGTTCACGGAGACCCAGTACTTC.

V and J are TRBV28 and TRBJ2-1, with D maybe TRBD2 (6 bases). This CDR3 contains 14 residues. Germline values: CDR1 MDHEN, CDR2 SYDVKM. Trimming shortened V by 6 bases and J by 0 bases, and 9 bases separated the two germline ends. The chain's CDR3 is CASRATSSYNEQFF. The CDR3 nucleotides read TGTGCCAGCAGAGCGACTAGCTCCTACAATGAGCAGTTCTTC.

On this clonotype itself: A much larger clone lies a single base off, so this may be a read error. The CDR3 end shows no conserved phenylalanine or tryptophan, and so a read error is likely. V is TRBV27 and J is TRBJ2-7; D possibly corresponds to TRBD2 (7 bases). The germline V gene encodes CDR1 MNHEY and CDR2 SMNVEV (reference sequence). The CDR3 is made up of 15 amino acids. The V end lost 5 bases, the J end lost 4 bases, and 18 bases lay between the germline ends. This CDR3 reads CASSPRGREWYEQYL. Here the CDR3 DNA reads TGTGCCAGCAGTCCCCGGGGGCGGGAGTGGTACGAGCAGTACCTC.

The chain recombines TRBV5-4 with TRBJ2-1; TRBD1 might be the D (6 bases). This CDR3 comprises 13 residues. Germline V CDR1 and CDR2: SGHNT, YYREEE (reference sequence). V was cut by 4 bases and J by 5 bases, with 10 bases left in between. The CDR3 region is CASSHRDNNEQFF. The CDR3, as DNA: TGTGCCAGCAGCCATCGGGACAACAATGAGCAGTTCTTC.

As for this clonotype: A clone one base away is much larger, so this may be a read error. The chain uses TRBV7-2 and TRBJ2-1, with D possibly matching TRBD1 (7 bases). Germline-derived CDR1 and CDR2 are SGHTA and FQGNSA. The CDR3 loop spans 15 amino acids. The DNA for the CDR3 is TGTGCCAGCTCCAGGGGGGCGGGAAATTACAGTGAGCAGTTCTTC. Translating gives CASSRGAGNYSEQFF.

Notes on this clonotype: A much larger clone lies a single base off, so this may be a read error. V and J are TRBV28 and TRBJ2-7; D possibly corresponds to TRBD1 (7 bases). The CDR3 sequence is 14 residues long. Per the germline V gene, CDR1 is MDHEN and CDR2 is SYDVKM. DNA for the CDR3: TGTGCCAGCAGTTTTGCCAGGGGGGAGTACGAGAAGTACTTC. It specifies CASSFARGEYEKYF.